The 10 T cell receptor beta chains below all came from one sample that was sequenced in a study of CD8 T cells in ankylosing spondylitis. Study outcomes and limitations: Typical of ankylosing spondylitis blood, it appeared, was a TCR beta motif of eight highly homologous variants.

These receptors have no known antigen. TCRdb fed the 5' RACE reads into MiXCR, producing one record per CDR3 protein. The sample yields 500,000 to 550,000 distinct CDR3 sequences, approximately 11% seen once. Specimen: blood, either unsorted or a sorted T cell fraction (not recorded which). The origin of the receptors is a male donor with ankylosing spondylitis.

This clonotype was counted at least ten times. The chain recombines TRBV11-2 with TRBJ1-6; TRBD1 matches at 8 bases. The J segment lost 2 bases and the V segment lost 8 bases, leaving 5 bases of the junction unmatched. The germline CDR1 and CDR2 sequences are SGHAT and FQNNGV. This CDR3 contains 15 residues. This CDR3 is CASGQGRAYNSPLHF. CDR3 bases: TGTGCCAGCGGACAGGGTCGGGCCTATAATTCACCCCTCCACTTT.

This clonotype has at least ten counts. The J gene is TRBJ2-3, the V gene TRBV12-3 or TRBV12-4, with D possibly matching TRBD1 (6 bases). CDR3 length equals 16 residues. V was cut by 3 bases and J by 1 base, with 14 bases left in between. The CDR3 sequence is CASSFADRSRTDTQYF. The CDR3 bases are TGTGCCAGCAGTTTTGCAGACAGGTCTCGCACAGATACGCAGTATTTT.

The chain has TRBV11-2 and TRBJ2-5, with 10 bases that match TRBD2. V was pared by 6 bases and J by 4 bases, with 11 bases of the junction left unmatched. The CDR3 contains 16 residues. Germline loops: CDR1 SGHAT, CDR2 FQNNGV. The CDR3 DNA reads as TGTGCCAGCAGTTTTACATCTAGCGGGAGTACAGAGACCCAGTACTTC. Encoded protein: CASSFTSSGSTETQYF.

For this clonotype: A single base separates this from a much larger clone, so it may be a read error. The chain links TRBV2 to TRBJ2-7; D is perhaps TRBD1 (5 bases). Germline CDR1 is SNHLY and CDR2 is FYNNEI. CDR3 length: 11 amino acids. The CDR3 region is CASRDTGEQHF. The DNA of the CDR3 is TGTGCCAGCAGGGACACGGGCGAGCAGCACTTC.

This clonotype was seen only a few times. The J gene is TRBJ2-5, the V gene TRBV7-2, with 12 bases lining up with TRBD1. Trimming took 5 bases from V and 4 from J; bases not matched to a gene: 8. The CDR3 has 16 residues. Germline V lookup: CDR1 SGHTA, CDR2 FQGNSA. The CDR3 spells CASSGGTGGARETQYF. The CDR3 DNA is TGTGCCAGCAGCGGAGGGACAGGGGGCGCGAGAGAGACCCAGTACTTC.

The CDR3 DNA reads TGCAGTGTTGCCCGATTCAATCAGCCCCAGCATTTT. As protein: CSVARFNQPQHF. The rearrangement joins TRBV20-1 to TRBJ1-5; D ambiguous. CDR3 length: 12 amino acids. CDR1 and CDR2 from the germline V gene are DFQATT and SNEGSKA (reference sequence). V shed 7 bases and J shed 3 bases, with 10 bases lying between them.

This clonotype has only a few counts. The chain is built from TRBV10-3 and TRBJ1-1; 8 bases line up with TRBD1. V was pared by 4 bases and J by 0 bases, with 13 bases of the junction left unmatched. CDR1 and CDR2 (germline): ENHRY, SYGVKD. The CDR3 is 18 amino acids. The CDR3 DNA is TGTGCCATCAGTGGCCCCTCGGACAGGGATGAAATGAACACTGAAGCTTTCTTT. Translated: CAISGPSDRDEMNTEAFF.

This clonotype occurred a few times. The chain joins TRBV24-1 to TRBJ2-2; D is possibly TRBD2 (6 bases). Germline-derived CDR1 and CDR2 are KGHDR and SFDVKD. The CDR3 covers 14 residues. V lost 9 bases and J 2 bases, leaving 12 bases between the germline ends. The chain's CDR3 is CATCGTLNTGELFF. The CDR3 DNA follows: TGTGCCACCTGCGGGACTTTAAACACCGGGGAGCTGTTTTTT.

This chain joins TRBV12-3 or TRBV12-4 and TRBJ1-5; D uncertain. V lost 6 bases and J 5 bases, leaving 14 bases between the germline ends. This CDR3 contains 14 residues. The CDR3 is CASRYNTGDQPQHF. The CDR3 DNA is TGTGCCAGCAGATACAACACGGGAGATCAGCCCCAGCATTTT.

This clonotype was seen a handful of times. This chain joins TRBV2 and TRBJ2-3; weak D call: TRBD1 (5 bases). V lost 6 bases and J 0 bases, leaving 7 bases between the germline ends. Germline V lookup: CDR1 SNHLY, CDR2 FYNNEI. The CDR3 runs to 13 residues. Written as DNA, the CDR3 is TGTGCCAGCAGGAGACAGAGCACAGATACGCAGTATTTT. Residues: CASRRQSTDTQYF.